These 22 T cell receptor beta chains came from one sample sequenced in a study of OX40 agonist ivuxolimab in advanced cancers. The repertoire was sequenced with immunoSEQ multiplex PCR; TCRdb's copy has only in-frame clones and lacks some. The sample has some 65,000 clones, about 85% seen once. The sample in question was CD4+ or CD8+ T cells sorted from blood, obtained in a trial of the OX40 agonist ivuxolimab. These receptors all come from an adult with an advanced solid tumor such as melanoma, head and neck, liver or kidney cancer.

This clone is medium-sized by share. V and J are TRBV5-1 and TRBJ1-4, with 8 bases matching TRBD1. This CDR3 is built from 14 residues. V was clipped by 4 bases and J by 8 bases; unmatched bases: 7. Germline V gene sequence: CDR1 SGHRS, CDR2 YFSETQ. For the CDR3, the DNA is TGCGCCAGCAGCAAGGGACAGGAGATCGAAAAACTGTTTTTT. This sequence encodes CASSKGQEIEKLFF.

The chain uses TRBV19 and TRBJ2-3; a weak D match, TRBD1 (5 bases). V gave up 1 base and J gave up 4 bases, with 9 bases separating them. The germline gives CDR1 LNHDA, CDR2 SQIVND (reference sequence). This CDR3 has 14 amino acids. CDR3 amino acids: CASSIGLGADTQYF. The CDR3 bases are TGTGCCAGTAGTATAGGCCTAGGGGCAGATACGCAGTATTTT.

The V gene is TRBV5-1, the J gene TRBJ2-5; possibly TRBD2 for D (6 bases). V was cut by 4 bases and J by 5 bases, with 15 bases left in between. The CDR3 covers 14 residues. CDR1 SGHRS and CDR2 YFSETQ come from the germline V gene. The CDR3 nucleotides read TGCGCCAGCAGCCCCCCGGCGGGGTGGGAGACCCAGTACTTC. Its protein is CASSPPAGWETQYF.

The rearrangement uses TRBV9 and TRBJ1-1; 7 bases are shared with TRBD1. The germline V gene has CDR1 SGDLS and CDR2 YYNGEE. With 4 bases clipped from V and 0 bases from J, the junction kept 6 bases outside the gene matches. The CDR3 runs to 15 residues. For the CDR3, the DNA is TGTGCCAGCAGCCCTTGGACAGGCATGAACACTGAAGCTTTCTTT. It is translated as CASSPWTGMNTEAFF.

The rearrangement joins TRBV28 to TRBJ2-3; no definite D call. This CDR3 has 16 amino acids. In germline, CDR1 is MDHEN, CDR2 SYDVKM. V gave up 3 bases and J gave up 0 bases, with 13 bases separating them. This CDR3 is CASSFFGSGSTDTQYF. The CDR3 DNA reads as TGTGCCAGCAGTTTCTTTGGATCCGGGAGCACAGATACGCAGTATTTT.

This clone was seen only a few times. The chain recombines TRBV7-9 with TRBJ2-5; 10 bases match TRBD1. The junction had 2 bases not matched to a gene; V was cut back by 3 bases and J by 4 bases. Germline assignment: CDR1 SEHNR and CDR2 FQNEAQ (reference sequence). The CDR3 is 14 amino acids. The CDR3 region is CASSFDRGRETQYF. In DNA, the CDR3 is TGTGCCAGCAGCTTCGACAGGGGGCGAGAGACCCAGTACTTC.

The chain links TRBV27 to TRBJ2-5, with D maybe TRBD1 (5 bases). This CDR3 has 14 amino acids. CDR1 MNHEY and CDR2 SMNVEV come from the germline V gene (reference sequence). Deletions cut 5 bases from V and 0 bases from J, with 10 bases between. CDR3 residues: CASSNMDNQETQYF. As DNA, the CDR3 is TGTGCCAGCAGTAACATGGACAACCAAGAGACCCAGTACTTC.

The chain recombines TRBV10-3 with TRBJ1-5; maybe TRBD1 (6 bases). CDR1 and CDR2 (germline): ENHRY, SYGVKD. The CDR3 consists of 15 residues. V was trimmed by 5 bases and J by 2 bases, leaving 13 bases between them. DNA of the CDR3: TGTGCCATCAGTCAGGCAGGGGCGGGCAATCAGCCCCAGCATTTT. It translates to CAISQAGAGNQPQHF.

This chain joins TRBV19 and TRBJ2-3; D unresolved. Germline CDR1 reads LNHDA; CDR2 reads SQIVND (reference sequence). The CDR3 extends over 10 amino acids. This CDR3 reads CATSSGTQYF. The CDR3 coding sequence is TGTGCTACCTCCTCCGGTACGCAGTATTTT.

V and J are TRBV9 and TRBJ2-3; no definite D call. Per the germline V gene, CDR1 is SGDLS and CDR2 is YYNGEE. Trimming removed 0 bases at V and 0 bases at J, with 8 bases between. The CDR3 is 15 residues long. In DNA, the CDR3 is TGTGCCAGCAGCGTAGATAGGGTTAGCACAGATACGCAGTATTTT. Protein sequence: CASSVDRVSTDTQYF.

The gene calls are TRBV18 and TRBJ1-2; D might be TRBD1 (5 bases). The CDR3 is made up of 14 amino acids. CDR1 is KGHSH, CDR2 LQKENI, per germline. V lost 0 bases and J 3 bases, leaving 8 bases between the germline ends. CDR3 DNA: TGTGCCAGCTCACCACCTGTGGGGGACTATGGCTACACCTTC. Its protein is CASSPPVGDYGYTF.

This clone was seen a single time. This chain joins TRBV19 and TRBJ1-4, with D unresolved. The CDR3 has 13 amino acids. Germline loops: CDR1 LNHDA, CDR2 SQIVND (reference sequence). The V and J ends lost 0 bases and 10 bases respectively, with 9 bases between them. The CDR3 sequence is CASSIDEGRKLFF. The CDR3 coding sequence is TGTGCCAGTAGTATAGATGAGGGCAGAAAACTGTTTTTT.

The rearrangement links TRBV11-2 to TRBJ2-1; a weak D match, TRBD2 (5 bases). Trimming pared 5 bases from V and 9 bases from J, leaving 23 bases between. The CDR3 contains 16 residues. Germline CDR1 reads SGHAT; CDR2 reads FQNNGV. CDR3 in DNA: TGTGCCAGCAGCCCCTCGAGGCGGACTGTCGTGGGTGAGCAGTTCTTC. Its translation: CASSPSRRTVVGEQFF.

The rearrangement links TRBV7-2 to TRBJ2-2; either TRBD1 or TRBD2 may supply D (6 bases each). Germline loops: CDR1 SGHTA, CDR2 FQGNSA. This CDR3 region has 12 residues. V lost 5 bases and J 6 bases, leaving 7 bases between the germline ends. The CDR3 loop is CASSRGPGELFF. The CDR3 bases are TGTGCCAGCAGCCGGGGGCCCGGGGAGCTGTTTTTT.

CDR3 DNA: TGTGCCAGCAGCTCACAAGGGCTAGGCGGTCTTCAAGAGACCCAGTACTTC. It is translated as CASSSQGLGGLQETQYF. The J gene is TRBJ2-5, the V gene TRBV7-6; D not certain. Germline CDR1 SGHVS, CDR2 FNYEAQ. The CDR3 has 17 residues. V was clipped by 4 bases and J by 2 bases, with 20 bases between them.

The J gene is TRBJ2-3, the V gene TRBV9, with D tentatively TRBD2 (6 bases). The germline CDR1 and CDR2 sequences are SGDLS and YYNGEE. Trimming left V 4 bases short and J 0 bases short, with 18 bases between. This CDR3 is built from 17 residues. CDR3 sequence: CASSQEGFASSTDTQYF. CDR3 nucleotides: TGTGCCAGCAGCCAGGAGGGGTTTGCCTCTAGCACAGATACGCAGTATTTT.

The chain has TRBV19 and TRBJ2-4, with D unresolved. CDR1 is LNHDA and CDR2 is SQIVND in the germline V gene (reference sequence). CDR3 length equals 15 residues. V was trimmed by 9 bases and J by 1 base, leaving 16 bases between them. The CDR3 bases are TGTGCCAGCCTTGACACTCCCGGGGCCAAAAACATTCAGTACTTC. It specifies CASLDTPGAKNIQYF.

The V call is TRBV18, the J call TRBJ1-1; the match to TRBD1 covers 7 bases. The CDR3 contains 17 residues. The V segment lost 3 bases and the J segment 4 bases; nucleotides outside the gene matches: 14. Germline-derived CDR1 and CDR2 are KGHSH and LQKENI. In DNA, the CDR3 is TGTGCCAGCTCACCCCTTGGGACAGCAAATGTGGGCACTGAAGCTTTCTTT. Its translation is CASSPLGTANVGTEAFF.

This clone was counted a few times. CDR3 loop: CASGLDRGNTGELFF. CDR3 nucleotide sequence: TGTGCTAGTGGTTTAGACAGGGGGAACACCGGGGAGCTGTTTTTT. J is TRBJ2-2 and V is TRBV12-5, with 8 bases lining up with TRBD1. The CDR3 sequence is 15 residues long. Germline V gives CDR1 LGHNT, CDR2 FRNRAP. V dropped 3 bases and J dropped 1; count of bases not matched to a gene: 1. The full variable domain, completed using reference TRBV12-5 and TRBJ2-2, is DARVTQTPRHKVTEMGQEVTMRCQPILGHNTVFWYRQTMMQGLELLAYFRNRAPLDDSGMPKDRFSAEMPDATLATLKIQPSEPRDSAVYFCASGLDRGNTGELFFGEGSRLTVL.

The V gene is TRBV28, the J gene TRBJ1-2; the match to TRBD1 covers 7 bases. CDR1 and CDR2 from the germline V gene are MDHEN and SYDVKM. This CDR3 contains 19 residues. After removal of 4 bases from V and 1 base from J, the junction contained 18 bases not matched to a gene. Here the CDR3 reads CASSSPGQSTRRNNYGYTF. The DNA for the CDR3 is TGTGCCAGCAGTTCGCCGGGACAGTCAACCCGGCGAAATAACTATGGCTACACCTTC.

The genes are TRBV6-6 and TRBJ1-2; 11 bases are shared with TRBD1. This CDR3 has 15 residues. Unmatched junction bases numbered 10, after V lost 5 bases and J lost 8 bases. Germline CDR1 reads MNHNY; CDR2 reads SVGAGI (reference sequence). The CDR3 spells CASSLGGQGVQGYTF. DNA of the CDR3: TGTGCCAGCAGTCTTGGGGGACAGGGGGTTCAAGGCTACACCTTC.

V is TRBV29-1 and J is TRBJ1-2; possibly TRBD1 for D (5 bases). The V gene's germline CDR1 is SQVTM and CDR2 ANQGSEA. The CDR3 sequence is 15 residues long. The V gene lost 5 bases and the J gene lost 5 bases, with 21 bases spanning the gap. CDR3 DNA: TGCAGCGTTACGGTGGGGCAGGGAGGAGGTTATGGCTACACCTTC. Translating it yields CSVTVGQGGGYGYTF.